This T cell receptor beta chain stems from a study of T cell responses to AZD1222 COVID-19 vaccine. Assay: immunoSEQ multiplex PCR; the TCRdb copy retains only in-frame clones and omits some. The data show roughly 120,000 clones, roughly nine tenths seen once. The CDR3 spans 14 residues. The germline gives CDR1 LGHNA, CDR2 YNFKEQ. The V end was cut by 0 bases, the J end by 4 bases, with 7 bases between. This specimen consisted of peripheral blood, obtained on day 0 of AZD1222 vaccination. The receptor was isolated from an adult in good health. The V gene is TRBV4-2, the J gene TRBJ1-5; the D is unclear. The CDR3 spells CASSQESENQPQHF. Here the CDR3 DNA reads TGTGCCAGCAGCCAAGAGTCAGAAAATCAGCCCCAGCATTTT.